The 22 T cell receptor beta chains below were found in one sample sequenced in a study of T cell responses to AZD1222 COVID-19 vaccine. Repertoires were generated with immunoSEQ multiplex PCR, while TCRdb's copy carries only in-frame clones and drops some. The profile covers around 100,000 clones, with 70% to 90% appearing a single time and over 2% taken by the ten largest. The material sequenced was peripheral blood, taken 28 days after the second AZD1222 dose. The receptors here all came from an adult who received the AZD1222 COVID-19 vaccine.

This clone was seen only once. Here the CDR3 reads CASSRGGRNTGELFF. CDR3 DNA: TGTGCCAGCAGTCGAGGGGGTCGGAACACCGGGGAGCTGTTTTTT. This rearrangement joins TRBV6-2 or TRBV6-3 to TRBJ2-2, with D possibly being TRBD1 (6 bases). Between the trimmed V and J ends, which lost 5 bases and 1 base, there was a span of 11 bases. Germline V lookup: CDR1 MNHEY, CDR2 SVGEGT. The CDR3 consists of 15 residues.

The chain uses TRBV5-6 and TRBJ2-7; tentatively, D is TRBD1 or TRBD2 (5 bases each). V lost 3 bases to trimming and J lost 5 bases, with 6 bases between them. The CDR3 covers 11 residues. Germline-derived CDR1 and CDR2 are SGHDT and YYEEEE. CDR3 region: CASSWDDEQYF. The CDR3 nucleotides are TGTGCCAGCAGCTGGGACGACGAGCAGTACTTC. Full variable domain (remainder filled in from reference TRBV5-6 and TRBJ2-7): DAGVTQSPTHLIKTRGQQVTLRCSPKSGHDTVSWYQQALGQGPQFIFQYYEEEERQRGNFPDRFSGHQFPNYSSELNVNALLLGDSALYLCASSWDDEQYFGPGTRLTVT.

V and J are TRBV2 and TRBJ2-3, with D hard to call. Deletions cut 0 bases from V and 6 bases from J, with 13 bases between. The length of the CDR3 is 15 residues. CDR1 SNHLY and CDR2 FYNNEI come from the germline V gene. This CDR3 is CASSEAPASSDTQYF. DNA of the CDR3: TGTGCCAGCAGTGAAGCACCGGCCTCGTCGGATACGCAGTATTTT.

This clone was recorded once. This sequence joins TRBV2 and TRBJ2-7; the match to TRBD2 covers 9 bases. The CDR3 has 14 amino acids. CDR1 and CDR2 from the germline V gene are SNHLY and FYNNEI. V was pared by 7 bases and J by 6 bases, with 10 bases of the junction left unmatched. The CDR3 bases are TGTGCCAGCACACTAGCGGGCCTCAGGGCCGAGCAGTACTTC. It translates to CASTLAGLRAEQYF. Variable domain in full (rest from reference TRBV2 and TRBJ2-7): EPEVTQTPSHQVTQMGQEVILRCVPISNHLYFYWYRQILGQKVEFLVSFYNNEISEKSEIFDDQFSVERPDGSNFTLKIRSTKLEDSAMYFCASTLAGLRAEQYFGPGTRLTVT.

The CDR3 DNA reads as TGTGCCAGCAGCGAGTTGGGGGGTTCGAGGGAGACCCAGTACTTC. Protein product: CASSELGGSRETQYF. V usage is TRBV5-4 and J usage is TRBJ2-5; the D gene is possibly TRBD2 (6 bases). CDR1 is SGHNT, CDR2 YYREEE, per germline (reference sequence). The CDR3 spans 15 residues. Trimming removed 4 bases from V and 5 bases from J, with 18 bases in between.

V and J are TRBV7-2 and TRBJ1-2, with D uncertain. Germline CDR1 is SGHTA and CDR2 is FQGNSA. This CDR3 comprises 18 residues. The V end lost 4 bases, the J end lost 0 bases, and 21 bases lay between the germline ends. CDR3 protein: CASSSPKRADKANYGYTF. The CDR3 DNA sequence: TGTGCCAGCAGCTCTCCGAAGAGAGCAGACAAGGCTAACTATGGCTACACCTTC. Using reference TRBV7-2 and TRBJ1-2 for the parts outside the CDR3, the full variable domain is GAGVSQSPSNKVTEKGKDVELRCDPISGHTALYWYRQSLGQGLEFLIYFQGNSAPDKSGLPSDRFSAERTGGSVSTLTIQRTQQEDSAVYLCASSSPKRADKANYGYTFGSGTRLTVV.

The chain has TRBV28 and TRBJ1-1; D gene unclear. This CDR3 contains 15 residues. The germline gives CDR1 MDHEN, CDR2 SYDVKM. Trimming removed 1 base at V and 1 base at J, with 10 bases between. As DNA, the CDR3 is TGTGCCAGCAGTTTATTCTACCGGCAGAACACTGAAGCTTTCTTT. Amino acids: CASSLFYRQNTEAFF.

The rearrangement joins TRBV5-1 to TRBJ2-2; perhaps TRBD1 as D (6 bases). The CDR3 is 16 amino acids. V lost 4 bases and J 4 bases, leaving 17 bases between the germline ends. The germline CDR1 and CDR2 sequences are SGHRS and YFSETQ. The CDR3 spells CASSPLPAGATGELFF. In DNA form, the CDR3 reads TGCGCCAGCAGCCCACTACCGGCAGGGGCCACCGGGGAGCTGTTTTTT.

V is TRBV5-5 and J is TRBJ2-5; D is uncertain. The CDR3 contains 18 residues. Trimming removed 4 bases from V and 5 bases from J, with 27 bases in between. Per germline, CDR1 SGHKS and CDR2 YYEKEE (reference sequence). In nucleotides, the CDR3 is TGTGCCAGCAGCCTGACTGGGTTAGGAAGGGCCGATACGGAGACCCAGTACTTC. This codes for CASSLTGLGRADTETQYF.

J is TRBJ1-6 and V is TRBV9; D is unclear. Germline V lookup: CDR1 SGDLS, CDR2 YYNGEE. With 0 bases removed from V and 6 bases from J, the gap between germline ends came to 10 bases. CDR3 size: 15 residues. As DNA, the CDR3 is TGTGCCAGCAGCGTAGTAGGGAGACTTAATTCACCCCTCCACTTT. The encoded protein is CASSVVGRLNSPLHF. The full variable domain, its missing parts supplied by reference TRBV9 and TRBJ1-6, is DSGVTQTPKHLITATGQRVTLRCSPRSGDLSVYWYQQSLDQGLQFLIQYYNGEERAKGNILERFSAQQFPDLHSELNLSSLELGDSALYFCASSVVGRLNSPLHFGNGTRLTVT.

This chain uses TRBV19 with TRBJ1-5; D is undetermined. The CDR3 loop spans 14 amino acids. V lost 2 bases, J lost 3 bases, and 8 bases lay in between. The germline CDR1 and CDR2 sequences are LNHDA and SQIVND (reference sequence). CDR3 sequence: CASSIRELNQPQHF. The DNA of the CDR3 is TGTGCCAGTAGTATACGGGAGCTCAATCAGCCCCAGCATTTT.

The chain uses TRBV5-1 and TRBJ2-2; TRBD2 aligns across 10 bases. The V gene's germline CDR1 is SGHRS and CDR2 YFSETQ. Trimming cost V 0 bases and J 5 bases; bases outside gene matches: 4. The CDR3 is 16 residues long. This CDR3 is CASSLDLAGETGELFF. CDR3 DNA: TGCGCCAGCAGCTTGGACCTAGCGGGAGAAACCGGGGAGCTGTTTTTT.

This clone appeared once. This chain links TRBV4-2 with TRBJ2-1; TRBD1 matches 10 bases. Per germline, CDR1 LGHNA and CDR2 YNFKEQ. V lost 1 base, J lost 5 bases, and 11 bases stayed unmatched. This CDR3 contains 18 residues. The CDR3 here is CASSQAGFGTGAHNEQFF. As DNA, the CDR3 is TGTGCCAGCAGCCAAGCGGGATTCGGGACAGGGGCCCACAATGAGCAGTTCTTC.

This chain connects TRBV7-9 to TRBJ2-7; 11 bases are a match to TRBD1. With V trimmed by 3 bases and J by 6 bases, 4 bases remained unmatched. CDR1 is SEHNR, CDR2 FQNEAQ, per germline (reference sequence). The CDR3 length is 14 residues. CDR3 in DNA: TGTGCCAGCAGCTTTCCGGACAGGGGGCCCGAGCAGTACTTC. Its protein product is CASSFPDRGPEQYF. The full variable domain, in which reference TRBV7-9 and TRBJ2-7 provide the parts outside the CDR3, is DTGVSQNPRHKITKRGQNVTFRCDPISEHNRLYWYRQTLGQGPEFLTYFQNEAQLEKSRLLSDRFSAERPKGSFSTLEIQRTEQGDSAMYLCASSFPDRGPEQYFGPGTRLTVT.

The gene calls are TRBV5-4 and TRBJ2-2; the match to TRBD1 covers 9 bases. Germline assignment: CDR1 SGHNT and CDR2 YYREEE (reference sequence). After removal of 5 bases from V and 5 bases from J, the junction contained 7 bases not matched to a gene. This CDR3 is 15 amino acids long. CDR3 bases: TGTGCCAGCAGGATTGGGGGGACAGGGACCGGGGAGCTGTTTTTT. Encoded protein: CASRIGGTGTGELFF.

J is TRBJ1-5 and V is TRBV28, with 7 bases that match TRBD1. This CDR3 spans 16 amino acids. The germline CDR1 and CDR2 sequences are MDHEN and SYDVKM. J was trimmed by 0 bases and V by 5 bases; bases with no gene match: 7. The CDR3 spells CASSRLRGLSNQPQHF. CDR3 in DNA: TGTGCCAGCAGTCGGTTGAGGGGGCTTAGCAATCAGCCCCAGCATTTT.

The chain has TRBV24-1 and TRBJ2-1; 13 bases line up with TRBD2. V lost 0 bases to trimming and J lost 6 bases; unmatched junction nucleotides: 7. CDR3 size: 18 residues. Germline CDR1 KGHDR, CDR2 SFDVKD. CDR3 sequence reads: CATSDLPLGLAGPNEQFF. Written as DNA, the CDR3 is TGTGCCACCAGTGATTTGCCCCTGGGACTAGCGGGACCCAATGAGCAGTTCTTC.

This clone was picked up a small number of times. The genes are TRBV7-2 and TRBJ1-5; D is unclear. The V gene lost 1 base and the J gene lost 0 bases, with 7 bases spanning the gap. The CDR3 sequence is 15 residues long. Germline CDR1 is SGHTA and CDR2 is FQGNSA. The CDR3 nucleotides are TGTGCCAGCAGCTTAGTAGGGAATAGCAATCAGCCCCAGCATTTT. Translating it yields CASSLVGNSNQPQHF.

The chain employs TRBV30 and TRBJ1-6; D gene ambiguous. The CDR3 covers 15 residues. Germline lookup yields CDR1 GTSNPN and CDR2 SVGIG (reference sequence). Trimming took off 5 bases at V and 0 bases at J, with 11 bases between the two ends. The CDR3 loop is CAWSRKGSYNSPLHF. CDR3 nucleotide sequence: TGTGCCTGGTCGAGGAAAGGCTCCTATAATTCACCCCTCCACTTT.

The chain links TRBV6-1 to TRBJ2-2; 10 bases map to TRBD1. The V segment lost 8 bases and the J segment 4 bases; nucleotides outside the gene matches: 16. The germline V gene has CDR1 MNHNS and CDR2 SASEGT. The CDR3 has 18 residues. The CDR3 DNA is TGTGCCAGCCGGGAAGGGGGATCGGGACAGGGGTTCACCGGGGAGCTGTTTTTT. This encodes CASREGGSGQGFTGELFF.

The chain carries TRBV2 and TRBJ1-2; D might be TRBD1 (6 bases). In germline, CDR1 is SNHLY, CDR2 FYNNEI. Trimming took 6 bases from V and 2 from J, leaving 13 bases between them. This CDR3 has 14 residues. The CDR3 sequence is CASSQTDRNYGYTF. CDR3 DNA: TGTGCCAGCAGCCAGACGGACAGAAACTATGGCTACACCTTC.

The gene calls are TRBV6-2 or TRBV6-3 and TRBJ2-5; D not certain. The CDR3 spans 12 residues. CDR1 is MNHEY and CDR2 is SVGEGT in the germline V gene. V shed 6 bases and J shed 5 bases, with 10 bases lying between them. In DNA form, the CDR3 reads TGTGCCAGCAGCCAAGTCAAGGAGACCCAGTACTTC. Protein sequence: CASSQVKETQYF.